The 5 T cell receptor beta chains listed next were all sequenced from one sample in a study of CD8 T cells in ankylosing spondylitis. MiXCR, applied by TCRdb to the 5' RACE reads, yields one record per CDR3 protein. This table holds 250,000 or so distinct CDR3 sequences, 18% found once. The sequencing sample was made of blood, either unsorted or a sorted T cell fraction (not recorded which). All receptors come from a male donor with ankylosing spondylitis or in good health (not recorded which).

This clonotype came up once. This chain joins TRBV19 and TRBJ2-7, with 9 positions matching TRBD2. The CDR3 covers 14 residues. V was pared by 3 bases and J by 5 bases, with 5 bases of the junction left unmatched. CDR1 and CDR2 (germline): LNHDA, SQIVND (reference sequence). The CDR3 sequence: CASSMLAGSNEQYF. The CDR3 DNA reads TGTGCCAGTAGTATGCTAGCGGGATCCAACGAGCAGTACTTC.

This clonotype appeared many times. CDR3 amino acids: CAWRLAGSDTQYF. For the CDR3, the DNA is TGTGCCTGGAGACTAGCGGGATCAGATACGCAGTATTTT. The chain joins TRBV30 to TRBJ2-3, with 10 bases matching TRBD2. Losses at the gene ends were 3 bases for V and 4 bases for J; bases not matched to a gene: 1. There are 13 residues in the CDR3. Germline V gene sequence: CDR1 GTSNPN, CDR2 SVGIG (reference sequence).

This clonotype has a count of ten or more. The chain couples TRBV6-5 to TRBJ2-5; D might be TRBD2 (5 bases). The germline V and J ends were trimmed by 4 bases and 1 base, with 10 bases remaining between them. CDR3 size: 14 residues. Germline V CDR1 and CDR2: MNHEY, SVGAGI. The CDR3 reads CASSSGLSQETQYF. For the CDR3, the DNA is TGTGCCAGCAGTTCAGGACTGTCCCAAGAGACCCAGTACTTC.

This clonotype has more than one count but fewer than ten. The chain carries TRBV20-1 and TRBJ1-6; D is possibly TRBD1 (6 bases). Per germline, CDR1 DFQATT and CDR2 SNEGSKA (reference sequence). The CDR3 runs to 9 residues. The CDR3 loop reads CSGGSPLHF. DNA of the CDR3: TGCAGCGGGGGCTCACCCCTCCACTTT.

This clonotype was seen many times. This chain connects TRBV25-1 to TRBJ2-7, with 9 bases lining up with TRBD1. J gave up 6 bases and V 0 bases, and 9 bases lay outside the gene matches. The CDR3 totals 16 residues. Germline assignment: CDR1 MGHDK and CDR2 SYGVNS. The CDR3 DNA is TGTGCCAGCAGTGAATATGACCCCGGACAGGGGTTCGAGCAGTACTTC. The encoded protein is CASSEYDPGQGFEQYF.